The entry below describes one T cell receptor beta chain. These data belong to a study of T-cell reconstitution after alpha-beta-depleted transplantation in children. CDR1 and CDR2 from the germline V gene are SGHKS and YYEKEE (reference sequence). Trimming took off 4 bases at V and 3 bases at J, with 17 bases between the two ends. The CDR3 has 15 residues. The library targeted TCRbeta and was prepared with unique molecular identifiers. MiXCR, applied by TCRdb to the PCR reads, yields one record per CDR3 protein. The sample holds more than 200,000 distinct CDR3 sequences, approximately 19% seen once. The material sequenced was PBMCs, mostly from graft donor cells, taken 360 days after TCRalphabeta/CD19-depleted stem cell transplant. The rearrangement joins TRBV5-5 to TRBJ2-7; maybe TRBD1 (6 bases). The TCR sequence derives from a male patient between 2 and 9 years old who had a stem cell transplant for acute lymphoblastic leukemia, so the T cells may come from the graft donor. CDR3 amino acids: CASSVISGQYYEQYF. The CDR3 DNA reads TGTGCCAGCAGCGTAATCTCGGGACAATACTACGAGCAGTACTTC.